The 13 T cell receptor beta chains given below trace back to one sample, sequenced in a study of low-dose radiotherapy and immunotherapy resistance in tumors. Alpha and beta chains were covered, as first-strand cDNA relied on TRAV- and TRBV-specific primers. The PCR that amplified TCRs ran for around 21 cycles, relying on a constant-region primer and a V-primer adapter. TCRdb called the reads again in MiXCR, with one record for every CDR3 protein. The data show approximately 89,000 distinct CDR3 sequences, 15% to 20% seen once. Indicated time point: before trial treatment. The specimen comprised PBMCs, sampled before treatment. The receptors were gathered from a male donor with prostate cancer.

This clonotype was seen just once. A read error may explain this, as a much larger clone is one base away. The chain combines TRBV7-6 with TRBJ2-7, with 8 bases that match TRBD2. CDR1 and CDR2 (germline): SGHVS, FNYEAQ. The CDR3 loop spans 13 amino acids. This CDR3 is CASSQSGGYAQYF. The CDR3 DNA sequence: TGTGCCAGCAGCCAAAGCGGGGGCTACGCGCAGTACTTC.

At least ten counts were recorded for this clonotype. As DNA, the CDR3 is TGTGCCAGCAGTTACGCCCTGGGAACCGGGGAGCTGTTTTTT. Translating gives CASSYALGTGELFF. The rearrangement uses TRBV6-5 and TRBJ2-2; no clear D gene. Germline assignment: CDR1 MNHEY and CDR2 SVGAGI. The CDR3 spans 14 residues. The germline V and J ends were trimmed by 2 bases and 5 bases, with 9 bases remaining between them.

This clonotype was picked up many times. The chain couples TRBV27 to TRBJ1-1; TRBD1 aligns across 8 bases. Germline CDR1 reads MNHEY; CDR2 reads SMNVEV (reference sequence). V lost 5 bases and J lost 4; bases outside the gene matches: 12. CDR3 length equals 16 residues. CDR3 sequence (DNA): TGTGCCAGCAGTCCGCCCAACAGGGGGTACGGCACTGAAGCTTTCTTT. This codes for CASSPPNRGYGTEAFF.

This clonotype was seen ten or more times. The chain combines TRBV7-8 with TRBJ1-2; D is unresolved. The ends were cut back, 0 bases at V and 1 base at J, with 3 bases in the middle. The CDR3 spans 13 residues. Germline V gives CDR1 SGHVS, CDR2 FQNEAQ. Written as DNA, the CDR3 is TGTGCCAGCAGCTTAGCAGATAACTATGGCTACACCTTC. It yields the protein CASSLADNYGYTF. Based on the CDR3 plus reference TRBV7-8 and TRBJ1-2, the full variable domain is GAGVSQSPRYKVAKRGQDVALRCDPISGHVSLFWYQQALGQGPEFLTYFQNEAQLDKSGLPSDRFFAERPEGSVSTLKIQRTQQEDSAVYLCASSLADNYGYTFGSGTRLTVV.

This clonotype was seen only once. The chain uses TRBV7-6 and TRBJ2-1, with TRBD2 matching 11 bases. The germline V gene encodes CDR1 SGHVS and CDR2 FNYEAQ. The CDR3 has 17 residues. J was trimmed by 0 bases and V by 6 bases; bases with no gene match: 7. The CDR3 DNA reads TGTGCCAGCAGTACCGGGACTAGCGGATACTCCTACAATGAGCAGTTCTTC. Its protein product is CASSTGTSGYSYNEQFF.

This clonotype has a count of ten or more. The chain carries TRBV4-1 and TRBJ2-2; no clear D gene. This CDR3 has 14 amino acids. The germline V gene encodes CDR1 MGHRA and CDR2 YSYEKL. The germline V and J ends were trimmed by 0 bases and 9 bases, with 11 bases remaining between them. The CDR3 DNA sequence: TGCGCCAGCAGCCAAGATCCATCAGCGAGGGAGCTGTTTTTT. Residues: CASSQDPSARELFF.

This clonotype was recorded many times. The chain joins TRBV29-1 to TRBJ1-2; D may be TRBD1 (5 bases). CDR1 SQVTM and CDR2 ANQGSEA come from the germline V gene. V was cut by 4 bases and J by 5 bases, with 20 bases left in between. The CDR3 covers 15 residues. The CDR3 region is CSVADRAGRGYGYTF. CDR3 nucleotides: TGCAGCGTTGCCGACCGGGCAGGGCGGGGGTATGGCTACACCTTC.

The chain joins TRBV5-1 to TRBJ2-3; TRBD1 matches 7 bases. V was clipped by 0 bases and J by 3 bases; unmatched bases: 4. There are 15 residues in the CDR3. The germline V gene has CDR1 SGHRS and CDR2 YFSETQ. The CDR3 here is CASSLDGRGTDTQYF. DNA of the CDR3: TGCGCCAGCAGCTTGGATGGCAGGGGGACAGATACGCAGTATTTT.

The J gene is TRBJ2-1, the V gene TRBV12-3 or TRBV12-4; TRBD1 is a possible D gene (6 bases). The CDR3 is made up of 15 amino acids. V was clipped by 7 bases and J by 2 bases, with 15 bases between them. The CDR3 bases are TGTGCCAGCATGCGAGCCGGGACACCCTACAATGAGCAGTTCTTC. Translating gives CASMRAGTPYNEQFF.

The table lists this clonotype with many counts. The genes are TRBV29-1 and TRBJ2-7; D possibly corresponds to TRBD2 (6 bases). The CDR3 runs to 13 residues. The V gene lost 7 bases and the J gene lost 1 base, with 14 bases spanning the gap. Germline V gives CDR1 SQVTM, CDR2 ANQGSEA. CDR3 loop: CSAGTGASYEQYF. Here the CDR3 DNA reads TGCAGCGCTGGGACGGGAGCTTCCTACGAGCAGTACTTC.

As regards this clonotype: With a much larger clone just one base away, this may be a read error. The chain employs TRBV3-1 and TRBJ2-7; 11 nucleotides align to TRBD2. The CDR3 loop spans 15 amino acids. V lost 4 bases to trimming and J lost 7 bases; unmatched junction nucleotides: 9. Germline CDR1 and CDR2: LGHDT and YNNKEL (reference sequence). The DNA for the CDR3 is TGTGCCAGCAGCCCGACTAGCGGGGCCTACAATGAGCAGTACTTC. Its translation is CASSPTSGAYNEQYF.

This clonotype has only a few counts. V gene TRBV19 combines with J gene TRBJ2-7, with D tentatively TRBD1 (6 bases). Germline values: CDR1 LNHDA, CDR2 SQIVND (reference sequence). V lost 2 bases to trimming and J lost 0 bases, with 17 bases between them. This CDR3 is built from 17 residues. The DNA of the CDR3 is TGTGCCAGTAGTATAACCTCTGCCGGGACAAGCTCCTACGAGCAGTACTTC. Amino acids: CASSITSAGTSSYEQYF.

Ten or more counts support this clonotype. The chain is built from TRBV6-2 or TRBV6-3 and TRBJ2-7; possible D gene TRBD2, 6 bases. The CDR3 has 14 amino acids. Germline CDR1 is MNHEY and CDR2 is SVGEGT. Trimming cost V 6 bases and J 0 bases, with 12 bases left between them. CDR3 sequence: CASSHRGDSYEQYF. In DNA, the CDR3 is TGTGCCAGCAGCCACCGCGGGGACTCCTACGAGCAGTACTTC.